The 5 T cell receptor beta chains reported below all come from one sample, sequenced in a study of prognosis after radiotherapy for stage I lung cancer. Genomic DNA provided the template from which TCR beta CDR3 was amplified by two-round multiplex PCR. The first round of PCR was done with primers that matched each TRBV and TRBJ gene. One entry per CDR3 protein, called by TCRdb with MiXCR from the multiplex PCR reads. The data contain about 13,000 distinct CDR3 sequences, 43% of them singletons. Here the sequenced sample was PBMCs, taken before or after stereotactic body radiation therapy (not recorded which). The receptors derive from a donor over 45 with non-small cell lung cancer.

This clonotype is judged medium-sized (0.01 to 0.1%). J is TRBJ1-2 and V is TRBV13; TRBD1 agrees at 7 bases. This CDR3 is built from 14 residues. Losses at the gene ends were 6 bases for V and 5 bases for J; bases not matched to a gene: 9. Germline CDR1 PRHDT, CDR2 FYEKMQ (reference sequence). The CDR3 bases are TGTGCCAGCAGAAGCTTGGGACAGCATTATGGCTACACCTTC. It specifies CASRSLGQHYGYTF.

V and J are TRBV28 and TRBJ1-5, with D maybe TRBD1 (6 bases). Germline CDR1 and CDR2: MDHEN and SYDVKM. V was trimmed by 3 bases and J by 6 bases, leaving 15 bases between them. The CDR3 runs to 15 residues. DNA for the CDR3: TGTGCCAGCAGTTTGGGGCAGGGGTACCGTCAGCCCCAGCATTTT. The encoded protein is CASSLGQGYRQPQHF.

With respect to this clonotype: A far larger clone is one base from this, pointing to a likely read error. V gene TRBV6-8 combines with J gene TRBJ2-1; 10 bases line up with TRBD2. Germline V lookup: CDR1 MNHGY, CDR2 SAAAGT. The CDR3 extends over 17 amino acids. V was pared by 5 bases and J by 8 bases, with 15 bases of the junction left unmatched. The CDR3 DNA follows: TGTGCCAGCAGTACCTCCGGGACTAGCGTGAGTTGGGATGAGCAGTTCTTC. Translation gives CASSTSGTSVSWDEQFF.

The rearrangement links TRBV6-1 to TRBJ2-2, with D tentatively TRBD1 (5 bases). Germline-derived CDR1 and CDR2 are MNHNS and SASEGT. Trimming pared 6 bases from V and 2 bases from J, leaving 10 bases between. The CDR3 loop spans 14 amino acids. The CDR3 protein is CASRVTANTGELFF. CDR3 sequence (DNA): TGTGCCAGCAGAGTGACAGCAAACACCGGGGAGCTGTTTTTT.

Ten or more counts support this clonotype. The chain joins TRBV2 to TRBJ1-5; D is unclear. Germline loops: CDR1 SNHLY, CDR2 FYNNEI. This CDR3 is 13 amino acids long. Deletions cut 4 bases from V and 1 base from J, with 5 bases between. The CDR3 here is CASSGMSNQPQHF. Here the CDR3 DNA reads TGTGCCAGCAGTGGAATGAGCAATCAGCCCCAGCATTTT. Using reference TRBV2 and TRBJ1-5 for the parts outside the CDR3, the full variable domain is EPEVTQTPSHQVTQMGQEVILRCVPISNHLYFYWYRQILGQKVEFLVSFYNNEISEKSEIFDDQFSVERPDGSNFTLKIRSTKLEDSAMYFCASSGMSNQPQHFGDGTRLSIL.